This TCR beta chain comes out of a study of tissue T cells after allogeneic stem cell transplantation. With respect to this clone: This CDR3 is also generated by other DNA sequences in the sample.

The CDR3 is 13 residues long. Germline V gives CDR1 LGHNA, CDR2 YNFKEQ. Trimming removed 0 bases from V and 3 bases from J, with 5 bases in between. Sequencing was performed with immunoSEQ multiplex PCR; in TCRdb, only in-frame clones are kept and a portion is missing. The data show about 9,600 clones, about three fifths seen once. This clonotype originated in a woman between 18 and 49 years old with breast cancer. Source: tissue from the ileum, taken at autopsy. The rearrangement links TRBV4-2 to TRBJ1-2, with no clear D. The chain's CDR3 is CASSQERDYGYTF. CDR3 in DNA: TGTGCCAGCAGCCAAGAACGCGACTATGGCTACACCTTC.